The clone carrying this T cell receptor (beta chain) was found once. The antigen is not known. These data belong to a study of graft-versus-host responses after intestinal transplantation. In the study overall: Transplant recipients had multivisceral, liver-intestinal, or isolated intestinal grafts.

Per the germline V gene, CDR1 is MNHEY and CDR2 is SMNVEV (reference sequence). Trimming shortened V by 3 bases and J by 5 bases, and 14 bases separated the two germline ends. This CDR3 is 15 amino acids long. TCRdb's copy holds only in-frame clones and misses some; the assay was immunoSEQ multiplex PCR. This table has around 43,000 clones, over 75% appearing once. Points from the study as a whole: Within allografts, high graft-versus-host to host-versus-graft clonal ratios were seen among patients with graft-donor T cell macrochimerism. Early post-transplant declines in HvG were associated with peak levels of circulating GvH clones.

This sequence joins TRBV27 and TRBJ2-1; TRBD1 is a possible D gene (5 bases). The sequence was obtained from a human patient who received an intestinal transplant, so some T cells may come from the graft donor. Sequenced material: PBMCs, taken 524 days after transplant. The CDR3: CASSFIGALDNEQFF. For the CDR3, the DNA is TGTGCCAGCAGTTTTATAGGGGCGCTTGACAATGAGCAGTTCTTC.